Shown below are 10 T cell receptor beta chains from a single sample sequenced in a study of read filtering for tumor transcriptome and immune sequencing. Molecular barcoded adaptors covering alpha/delta and beta/gamma chains were used on around 400 ng RNA. TCRdb reanalysed the reads using MiXCR and keeps one entry per CDR3 protein. The sample has about 86,000 distinct CDR3 sequences, around 12% seen once; the top ten hold 15%. Sequencing was done on a sample of a population of CD138-negative cells sorted from bone marrow. These receptors all come from a donor at least 40 years old with multiple myeloma.

In this sample, this clonotype turned up many times. The genes are TRBV7-3 and TRBJ2-2, with 7 bases matching TRBD1. The junction had 6 bases not matched to a gene; V was cut back by 4 bases and J by 4 bases. Per the germline V gene, CDR1 is SGHTA and CDR2 is FQGTGA. This CDR3 contains 15 residues. CDR3 nucleotide sequence: TGTGCCAGCAGCTGGGACAGTCGCCCCACCGGGGAGCTGTTTTTT. It encodes CASSWDSRPTGELFF.

This clonotype appeared many times. The chain links TRBV6-1 to TRBJ2-4, with D possibly being TRBD2 (5 bases). The ends were cut back, 4 bases at V and 0 bases at J, with 25 bases in the middle. The CDR3 length is 20 residues. Looked up from germline, CDR1 is MNHNS and CDR2 is SASEGT. The chain's CDR3 is CASSGGAERSSALAKNIQYF. DNA of the CDR3: TGTGCCAGCAGTGGCGGAGCGGAACGGTCGAGTGCACTAGCCAAAAACATTCAGTACTTC.

This clonotype was counted many times. The V call is TRBV7-2, the J call TRBJ2-2, with a possible D match to TRBD1 (6 bases). The V and J ends lost 4 bases and 6 bases respectively, with 12 bases between them. The V gene's germline CDR1 is SGHTA and CDR2 FQGNSA. The CDR3 is 14 amino acids. Here the CDR3 reads CASSYDRTAGELFF. As DNA, the CDR3 is TGTGCCAGCAGCTACGACAGGACGGCCGGGGAGCTGTTTTTT. The complete variable domain, with remaining parts taken from reference TRBV7-2 and TRBJ2-2, reads GAGVSQSPSNKVTEKGKDVELRCDPISGHTALYWYRQSLGQGLEFLIYFQGNSAPDKSGLPSDRFSAERTGGSVSTLTIQRTQQEDSAVYLCASSYDRTAGELFFGEGSRLTVL.

Remarks on this clonotype: This clone may be a read error of a much larger clone one base away. The V and J genes are TRBV29-1 and TRBJ2-5; D call uncertain. The V end lost 6 bases, the J end lost 5 bases, and 10 bases lay between the germline ends. This CDR3 spans 11 amino acids. Germline CDR1 SQVTM, CDR2 ANQGSEA. The CDR3 reads CSVYVGETQYF. The CDR3 DNA reads as TGCAGCGTGTACGTGGGGGAGACCCAGTACTTC.

A few counts support this clonotype. CDR3 sequence reads: CASSLGLAGAPFDQFF. The CDR3 DNA reads as TGTGCCAGCAGCTTGGGACTAGCGGGAGCCCCATTTGATCAGTTCTTC. This chain connects TRBV5-5 to TRBJ2-1; TRBD2 matches 12 bases. Germline V gene sequence: CDR1 SGHKS, CDR2 YYEKEE (reference sequence). V lost 0 bases and J lost 13; bases outside the gene matches: 11. The CDR3 runs 16 residues.

This clonotype was seen many times. This chain uses TRBV29-1 with TRBJ1-1, with TRBD1 matching over 7 bases. Trimming cost V 6 bases and J 1 base; bases outside gene matches: 2. Germline-derived CDR1 and CDR2 are SQVTM and ANQGSEA. The length of the CDR3 is 12 residues. This CDR3 is CSVDRENTEAFF. In DNA, the CDR3 is TGCAGCGTCGACAGGGAGAACACTGAAGCTTTCTTT.

This clonotype was picked up many times. CDR3 protein: CASSKAGDRDADTQYF. The CDR3 coding sequence is TGTGCCAGCAGCAAAGCGGGGGACAGGGACGCAGATACGCAGTATTTT. The chain couples TRBV21-1 to TRBJ2-3; whether TRBD1, the table's D call, matches the DNA was not checked. TRBV21-1 is given as a pseudogene. CDR3 length: 16 residues.

The chain employs TRBV7-9 and TRBJ2-5; unclear D gene. V gave up 6 bases and J gave up 5 bases, with 22 bases separating them. Germline V lookup: CDR1 SEHNR, CDR2 FQNEAQ (reference sequence). This CDR3 has 16 residues. CDR3 residues: CASSSISDGGPETQYF. For the CDR3, the DNA is TGTGCCAGCAGTTCAATCTCCGATGGCGGTCCGGAGACCCAGTACTTC.

Many counts were recorded for this clonotype. The CDR3 DNA reads TGTGCCAGCAGCTTCCAGGGAGAGGGGCAGCCCCAGCATTTT. Protein: CASSFQGEGQPQHF. This chain links TRBV5-5 with TRBJ1-5, with D perhaps TRBD1 (5 bases). CDR3 length equals 14 residues. Trimming pared 2 bases from V and 7 bases from J, leaving 13 bases between. CDR1 and CDR2 (germline): SGHKS, YYEKEE (reference sequence).

This clonotype was recorded at least ten times. V and J are TRBV29-1 and TRBJ2-2, with 15 bases matching TRBD2. The ends lost 6 bases at V and 3 bases at J; junction bases unmatched: 8. The CDR3 sequence is 17 residues long. Germline V gives CDR1 SQVTM, CDR2 ANQGSEA. CDR3 sequence: CSVAGTSGGRHTGELFF. Here the CDR3 DNA reads TGCAGCGTCGCTGGGACTAGCGGGGGGAGGCACACCGGGGAGCTGTTTTTT.